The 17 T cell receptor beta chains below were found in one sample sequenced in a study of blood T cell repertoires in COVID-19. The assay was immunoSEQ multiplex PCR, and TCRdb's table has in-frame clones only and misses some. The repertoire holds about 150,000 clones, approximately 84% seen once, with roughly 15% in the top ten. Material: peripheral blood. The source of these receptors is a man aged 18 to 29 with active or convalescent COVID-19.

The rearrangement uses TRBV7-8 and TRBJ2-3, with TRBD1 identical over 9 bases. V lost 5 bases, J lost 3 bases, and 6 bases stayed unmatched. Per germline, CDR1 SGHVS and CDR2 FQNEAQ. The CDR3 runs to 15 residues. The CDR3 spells CASSPRTGETDTQYF. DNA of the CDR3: TGTGCCAGCAGCCCCAGGACAGGGGAAACAGATACGCAGTATTTT.

The CDR3 sequence is CASTQDRGDGYTF. As DNA, the CDR3 is TGTGCCAGCACCCAGGACAGGGGCGATGGCTACACCTTC. The chain is built from TRBV12-3 or TRBV12-4 and TRBJ1-2; 9 bases line up with TRBD1. V trimming: 7 bases; J trimming: 6 bases; junction bases outside the gene matches: 6. This CDR3 has 13 amino acids.

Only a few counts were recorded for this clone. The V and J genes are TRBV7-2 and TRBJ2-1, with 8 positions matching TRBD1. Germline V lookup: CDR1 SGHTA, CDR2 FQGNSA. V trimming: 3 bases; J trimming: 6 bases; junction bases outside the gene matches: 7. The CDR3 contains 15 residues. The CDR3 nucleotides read TGTGCCAGCAGCTTCGACAGGGGAGTGGTCAATGAGCAGTTCTTC. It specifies CASSFDRGVVNEQFF.

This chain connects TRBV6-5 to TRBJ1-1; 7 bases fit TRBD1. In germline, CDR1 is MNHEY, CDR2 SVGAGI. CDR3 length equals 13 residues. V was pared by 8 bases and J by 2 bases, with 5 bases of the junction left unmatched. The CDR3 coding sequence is TGTGCCAGCGCCCGGGACAGTAACACTGAAGCTTTCTTT. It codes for CASARDSNTEAFF.

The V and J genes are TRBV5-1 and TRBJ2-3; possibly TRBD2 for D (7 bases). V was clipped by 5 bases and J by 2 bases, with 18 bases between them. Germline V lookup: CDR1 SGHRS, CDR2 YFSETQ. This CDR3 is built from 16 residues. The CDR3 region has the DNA TGCGCCAGCAGTCCGGGGGGCCGGGGGTTCACAGATACGCAGTATTTT. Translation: CASSPGGRGFTDTQYF.

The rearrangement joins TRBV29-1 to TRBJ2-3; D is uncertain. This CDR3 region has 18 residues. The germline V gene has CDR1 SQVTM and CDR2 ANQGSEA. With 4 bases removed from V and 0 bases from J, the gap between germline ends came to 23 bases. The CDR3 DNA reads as TGCAGCGTTGCGAGGCCTACCATGCTCTATTTGAGCACAGATACGCAGTATTTT. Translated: CSVARPTMLYLSTDTQYF.

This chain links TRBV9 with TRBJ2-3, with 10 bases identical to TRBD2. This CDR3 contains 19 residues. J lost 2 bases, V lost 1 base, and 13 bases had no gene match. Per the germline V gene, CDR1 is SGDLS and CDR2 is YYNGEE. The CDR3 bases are TGTGCCAGCAGCGTAACCGTAGCGGGGGGTTTGAGGGCCACAGATACGCAGTATTTT. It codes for CASSVTVAGGLRATDTQYF.

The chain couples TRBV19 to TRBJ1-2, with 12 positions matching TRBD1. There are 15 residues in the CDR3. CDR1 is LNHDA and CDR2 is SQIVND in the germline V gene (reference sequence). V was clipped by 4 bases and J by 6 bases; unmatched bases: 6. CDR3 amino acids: CASSTPGQGADGYTF. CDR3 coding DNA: TGTGCCAGTAGTACCCCGGGACAGGGGGCTGATGGCTACACCTTC.

CDR3 region: CASSVSGTPNYGYTF. The CDR3 DNA is TGTGCCAGCAGTGTCTCCGGGACACCAAACTATGGCTACACCTTC. This rearrangement joins TRBV2 to TRBJ1-2; tentative D call: TRBD1 (6 bases). The CDR3 length is 15 residues. Germline V gene sequence: CDR1 SNHLY, CDR2 FYNNEI. Between the trimmed V and J ends, which lost 4 bases and 2 bases, there was a span of 14 bases.

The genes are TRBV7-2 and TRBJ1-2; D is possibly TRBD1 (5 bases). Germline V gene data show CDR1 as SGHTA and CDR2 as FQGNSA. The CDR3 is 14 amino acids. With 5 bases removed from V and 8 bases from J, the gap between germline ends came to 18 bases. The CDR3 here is CASSIPGSPGGYTF. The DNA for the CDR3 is TGTGCCAGCAGCATCCCAGGGTCCCCCGGGGGCTACACCTTC. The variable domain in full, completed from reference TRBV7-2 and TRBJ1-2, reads GAGVSQSPSNKVTEKGKDVELRCDPISGHTALYWYRQSLGQGLEFLIYFQGNSAPDKSGLPSDRFSAERTGGSVSTLTIQRTQQEDSAVYLCASSIPGSPGGYTFGSGTRLTVV.

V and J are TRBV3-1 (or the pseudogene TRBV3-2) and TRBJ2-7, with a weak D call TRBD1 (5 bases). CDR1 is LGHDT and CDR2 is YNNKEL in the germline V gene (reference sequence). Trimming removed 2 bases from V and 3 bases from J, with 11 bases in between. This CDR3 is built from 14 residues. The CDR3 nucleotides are TGTGCCAGCAGCCAATACAGGTCCGACTACGAGCAGTACTTC. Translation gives CASSQYRSDYEQYF.

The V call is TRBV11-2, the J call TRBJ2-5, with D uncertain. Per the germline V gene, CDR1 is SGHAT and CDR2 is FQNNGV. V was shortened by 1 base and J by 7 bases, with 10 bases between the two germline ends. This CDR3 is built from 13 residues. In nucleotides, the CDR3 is TGTGCCAGCAGCTTAGGGTTAGTAGCGACCCAGTACTTC. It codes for CASSLGLVATQYF. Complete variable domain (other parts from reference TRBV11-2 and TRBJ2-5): EAGVAQSPRYKIIEKRQSVAFWCNPISGHATLYWYQQILGQGPKLLIQFQNNGVVDDSQLPKDRFSAERLKGVDSTLKIQPAKLEDSAVYLCASSLGLVATQYFGPGTRLLVL.

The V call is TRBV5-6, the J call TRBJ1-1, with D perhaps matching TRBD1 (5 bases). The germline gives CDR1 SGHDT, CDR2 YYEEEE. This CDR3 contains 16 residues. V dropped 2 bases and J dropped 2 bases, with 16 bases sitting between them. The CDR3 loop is CASSFFIGRVNTEAFF. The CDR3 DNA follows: TGTGCCAGCAGCTTCTTTATTGGCAGGGTCAACACTGAAGCTTTCTTT.

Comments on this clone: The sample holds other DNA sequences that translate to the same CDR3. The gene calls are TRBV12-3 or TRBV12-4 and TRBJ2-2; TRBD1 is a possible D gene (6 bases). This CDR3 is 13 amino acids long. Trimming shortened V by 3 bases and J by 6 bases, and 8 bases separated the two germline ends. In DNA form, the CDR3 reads TGTGCCAGCAGTTTTCCAGGGGCCGGGGAGCTGTTTTTT. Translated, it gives CASSFPGAGELFF.

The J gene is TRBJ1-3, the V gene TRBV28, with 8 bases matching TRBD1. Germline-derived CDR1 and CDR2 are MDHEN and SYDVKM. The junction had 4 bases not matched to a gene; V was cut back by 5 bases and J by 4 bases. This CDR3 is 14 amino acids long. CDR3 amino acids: CASSPRTGGNTIYF. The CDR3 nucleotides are TGTGCCAGCAGTCCCAGGACAGGGGGAAACACCATATATTTT.

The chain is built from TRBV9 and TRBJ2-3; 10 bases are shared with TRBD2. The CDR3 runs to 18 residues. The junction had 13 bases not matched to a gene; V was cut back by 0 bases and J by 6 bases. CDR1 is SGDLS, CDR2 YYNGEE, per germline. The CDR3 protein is CASSVGRAGGANYDTQYF. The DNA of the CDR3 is TGTGCCAGCAGCGTAGGTCGAGCGGGAGGGGCGAACTATGATACGCAGTATTTT.

Written as DNA, the CDR3 is TGTGCCAGTAGTATGTTTCCTGGGGCTACAGGCAATCAGCCCCAGCATTTT. This translates into CASSMFPGATGNQPQHF. The chain links TRBV19 to TRBJ1-5; D possibly corresponds to TRBD1 (5 bases). In germline, CDR1 is LNHDA, CDR2 SQIVND (reference sequence). The CDR3 is 17 residues long. V dropped 3 bases and J dropped 2 bases, with 17 bases sitting between them.